The 19 T cell receptor beta chains listed next were all sequenced from one sample in a study of blood T cell repertoires in COVID-19. Generated by immunoSEQ multiplex PCR, the TCRdb table keeps only in-frame clones and is missing some. In the table there are about 72,000 clones, approximately 82% of which are singletons. The material sequenced was peripheral blood. These receptors were taken from a man in his sixties with acute or convalescent COVID-19.

This clone was counted once. The V call is TRBV19, the J call TRBJ1-2; TRBD1 is a possible D gene (6 bases). V was trimmed by 3 bases and J by 5 bases, leaving 13 bases between them. From germline, CDR1 is LNHDA and CDR2 SQIVND (reference sequence). This CDR3 comprises 14 residues. CDR3 DNA sequence: TGTGCCAGTAGTATCAATGGACAGCCGTATGGCTACACCTTC. Translation: CASSINGQPYGYTF.

Here the CDR3 DNA reads TGTGCCAGCAGCAAAGGGGCGGGACCCTCCTACGAGCAGTACGTC. Translation: CASSKGAGPSYEQYV. This chain links TRBV7-8 with TRBJ2-7; D is possibly TRBD2 (6 bases). Germline assignment: CDR1 SGHVS and CDR2 FQNEAQ. The V end was cut by 5 bases, the J end by 0 bases, with 14 bases between. This CDR3 is built from 15 residues.

This clone has just a few counts. V is TRBV9 and J is TRBJ2-7, with D perhaps matching TRBD2 (6 bases). Germline V gene sequence: CDR1 SGDLS, CDR2 YYNGEE. Trimming removed 1 base at V and 5 bases at J, with 13 bases between. The CDR3 has 14 amino acids. CDR3 nucleotides: TGTGCCAGCAGCGTAACTGGGGGGACCCACGAGCAGTACTTC. Its protein is CASSVTGGTHEQYF.

The chain carries TRBV7-9 and TRBJ1-1; D gene uncertain. Germline lookup yields CDR1 SEHNR and CDR2 FQNEAQ (reference sequence). V was clipped by 1 base and J by 0 bases, with 3 bases between them. CDR3 size: 13 residues. CDR3 in DNA: TGTGCCAGCAGCTTAGATATGAACACTGAAGCTTTCTTT. Translated: CASSLDMNTEAFF.

This clone was recorded only once. The chain carries TRBV19 and TRBJ1-2; possible D gene TRBD1, 5 bases. Germline V gives CDR1 LNHDA, CDR2 SQIVND (reference sequence). The CDR3 runs 13 residues. V lost 1 base and J lost 7, with 10 bases in between. Here the CDR3 DNA reads TGTGCCAGTAGTATAGGACAGTCCGGTGGCTACACCTTC. It specifies CASSIGQSGGYTF. Supplemented by reference TRBV19 and TRBJ1-2, the full variable domain reads DGGITQSPKYLFRKEGQNVTLSCEQNLNHDAMYWYRQDPGQGLRLIYYSQIVNDFQKGDIAEGYSVSREKKESFPLTVTSAQKNPTAFYLCASSIGQSGGYTFGSGTRLTVV.

The gene calls are TRBV7-2 and TRBJ1-2; 8 nucleotides match TRBD1. This CDR3 has 14 residues. The V gene's germline CDR1 is SGHTA and CDR2 FQGNSA. V was pared by 5 bases and J by 1 base, with 3 bases of the junction left unmatched. The chain's CDR3 is CASSRDRNNYGYTF. CDR3 sequence (DNA): TGTGCCAGCAGCCGGGACAGGAATAACTATGGCTACACCTTC.

The chain couples TRBV27 to TRBJ2-2; D remains unclear. The CDR3 is 18 residues long. CDR1 MNHEY and CDR2 SMNVEV come from the germline V gene (reference sequence). The ends were cut back, 1 base at V and 1 base at J, with 16 bases in the middle. The CDR3 bases are TGTGCCAGCAGTTTATATCTAATTCCAGGCATGAACACCGGGGAGCTGTTTTTT. Its protein is CASSLYLIPGMNTGELFF.

The DNA of the CDR3 is TGTGCCAGCTCACCAACGATTGGAGGAGTTACTGGGGCCAACGTCCTGACTTTC. As protein: CASSPTIGGVTGANVLTF. The chain is built from TRBV18 and TRBJ2-6; tentatively, D is TRBD2 (5 bases). This CDR3 is 18 amino acids long. Germline V lookup: CDR1 KGHSH, CDR2 LQKENI. Trimming left V 2 bases short and J 2 bases short, with 16 bases between.

The chain is built from TRBV6-5 and TRBJ1-5; D unresolved. V shed 4 bases and J shed 4 bases, with 11 bases lying between them. The CDR3 is made up of 14 amino acids. Per germline, CDR1 MNHEY and CDR2 SVGAGI. The CDR3 sequence: CASSSRPGNQPQHF. Written as DNA, the CDR3 is TGTGCCAGCAGTTCCCGTCCGGGGAATCAGCCCCAGCATTTT.

This chain connects TRBV6-2 or TRBV6-3 to TRBJ2-6; maybe TRBD1 (5 bases). V was clipped by 7 bases and J by 4 bases, with 14 bases between them. Germline V gene sequence: CDR1 MNHEY, CDR2 SVGEGT. This CDR3 spans 15 amino acids. CDR3 loop: CASTPSRAGANVLTF. DNA of the CDR3: TGTGCCAGCACCCCCTCCAGGGCCGGGGCCAACGTCCTGACTTTC.

The rearrangement uses TRBV11-3 and TRBJ2-1, with D possibly being TRBD1 (6 bases). CDR1 is SGHNT and CDR2 is YENEEA in the germline V gene. The CDR3 is 17 residues long. Deletions cut 1 base from V and 0 bases from J, with 13 bases between. CDR3 residues: CASSLGPDRSSYNEQFF. CDR3 sequence (DNA): TGTGCCAGCAGCTTAGGGCCGGACAGAAGCTCCTACAATGAGCAGTTCTTC. The whole variable domain, remainder taken from reference TRBV11-3 and TRBJ2-1, is EAGVVQSPRYKIIEKKQPVAFWCNPISGHNTLYWYLQNLGQGPELLIRYENEEAVDDSQLPKDRFSAERLKGVDSTLKIQPAELGDSAVYLCASSLGPDRSSYNEQFFGPGTRLTVL.

CDR3 nucleotides: TGTGCCAGCAGCTTCGTTGAGTCTGAAGCTTTCTTT. It specifies CASSFVESEAFF. The chain is built from TRBV7-2 and TRBJ1-1, with D uncertain. CDR1 and CDR2 (germline): SGHTA, FQGNSA. The CDR3 has 12 amino acids. The ends were cut back, 3 bases at V and 6 bases at J, with 8 bases in the middle. Combining the CDR3 with reference TRBV7-2 and TRBJ1-1 gives the whole variable domain GAGVSQSPSNKVTEKGKDVELRCDPISGHTALYWYRQSLGQGLEFLIYFQGNSAPDKSGLPSDRFSAERTGGSVSTLTIQRTQQEDSAVYLCASSFVESEAFFGQGTRLTVV.

V usage is TRBV6-5 and J usage is TRBJ1-2; D perhaps matches TRBD1 (5 bases). The V gene's germline CDR1 is MNHEY and CDR2 SVGAGI. The CDR3 runs to 14 residues. Deletions cut 7 bases from V and 2 bases from J, with 14 bases between. The CDR3 DNA is TGTGCCAGCAAACTAATTCGACAGAACTATGGCTACACCTTC. Protein: CASKLIRQNYGYTF.

The rearrangement uses TRBV6-5 and TRBJ1-2; tentative D call: TRBD1 (5 bases). The length of the CDR3 is 15 residues. The germline CDR1 and CDR2 sequences are MNHEY and SVGAGI. Trimming removed 8 bases from V and 0 bases from J, with 16 bases in between. The DNA of the CDR3 is TGTGCCAGCTGGTCCGGGACTGGCCCTAACTATGGCTACACCTTC. It encodes CASWSGTGPNYGYTF.

The chain combines TRBV5-1 with TRBJ2-1; D not resolved. Germline CDR1 and CDR2: SGHRS and YFSETQ. V was pared by 6 bases and J by 6 bases, with 16 bases between. CDR3 size: 14 residues. The CDR3 nucleotides are TGCGCCAGCACCGACCCGTCAGGCCCCAATGAGCAGTTCTTC. Encoded protein: CASTDPSGPNEQFF.

The chain couples TRBV20-1 to TRBJ1-4; D call uncertain. This CDR3 spans 16 amino acids. V lost 3 bases, J lost 0 bases, and 14 bases lay in between. Germline V gene sequence: CDR1 DFQATT, CDR2 SNEGSKA (reference sequence). The CDR3 protein is CSASEGLSATNEKLFF. In DNA, the CDR3 is TGCAGTGCTAGTGAGGGCCTTTCCGCAACTAATGAAAAACTGTTTTTT.

The DNA for the CDR3 is TGTGCCATCACTCTGGACAACTACTATGGCTACACCTTC. Amino acids: CAITLDNYYGYTF. This sequence joins TRBV10-3 and TRBJ1-2; perhaps TRBD1 as D (5 bases). The CDR3 is 13 residues long. Germline V CDR1 and CDR2: ENHRY, SYGVKD. V lost 7 bases and J lost 3, with 12 bases in between.

The chain combines TRBV6-6 with TRBJ2-2; 8 bases line up with TRBD1. The CDR3 extends over 18 amino acids. The V segment lost 5 bases and the J segment 0 bases; nucleotides outside the gene matches: 11. Per germline, CDR1 MNHNY and CDR2 SVGAGI (reference sequence). Here the CDR3 DNA reads TGTGCCAGCAGTCGTTCCCCCTGGACAGGGTCGAACACCGGGGAGCTGTTTTTT. Amino acid sequence: CASSRSPWTGSNTGELFF.

The gene calls are TRBV19 and TRBJ2-2, with 11 bases fitting TRBD2. V trimming: 5 bases; J trimming: 4 bases; junction bases outside the gene matches: 12. Germline V lookup: CDR1 LNHDA, CDR2 SQIVND (reference sequence). The CDR3 has 18 amino acids. CDR3 in amino acids: CASSAATSGGLGTGELFF. CDR3 in DNA: TGTGCCAGTAGTGCCGCAACTAGCGGGGGACTGGGCACCGGGGAGCTGTTTTTT.